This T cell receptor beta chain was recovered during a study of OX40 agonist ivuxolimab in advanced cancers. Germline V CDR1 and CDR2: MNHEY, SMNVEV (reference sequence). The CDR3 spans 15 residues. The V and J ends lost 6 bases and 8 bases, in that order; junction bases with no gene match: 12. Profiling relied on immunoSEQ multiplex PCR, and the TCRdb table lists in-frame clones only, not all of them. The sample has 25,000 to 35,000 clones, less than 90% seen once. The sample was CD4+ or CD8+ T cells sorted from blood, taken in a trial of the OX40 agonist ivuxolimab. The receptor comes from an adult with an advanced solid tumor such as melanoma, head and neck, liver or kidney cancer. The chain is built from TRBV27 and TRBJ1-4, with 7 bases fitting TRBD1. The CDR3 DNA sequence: TGTGCCAGCAGGGGACAGAGACAGATCCCAGAAAAACTGTTTTTT. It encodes CASRGQRQIPEKLFF.